Detailed here is one TCR beta chain. The TCR beta library used iRepertoire HTBI primers with Arm-PCR amplification of CDR3. TCRdb re-analysed the multiplex PCR reads in MiXCR, keeping a single row per CDR3 protein. The top ten hold roughly a tenth of the sample, which has more than 400,000 distinct CDR3 sequences, about a sixth seen once. These data come from a study of regulatory T cells in long-lasting Graves disease. V lost 4 bases, J lost 6 bases, and 16 bases lay in between. The germline V gene has CDR1 SEHNR and CDR2 FQNEAQ (reference sequence). The CDR3 contains 14 residues. Sample time point: newly diagnosed GD, antithyroid drugs for less than 3 months. The TCR library was prepared using RNA isolated from PBMCs. These data were also reused for a study on T cells in Graves' hyperthyroidism and ophthalmopathy.

The chain combines TRBV7-9 with TRBJ2-7; D might be TRBD1 (6 bases). The TCR originated in a woman in her 30s with Graves disease. The specimen was peripheral blood mononuclear cells (PBMCs), collected at new diagnosis, from a patient treated with antithyroid drugs. The CDR3 reads CASSSSGALGEQYF. The CDR3 DNA follows: TGTGCCAGCAGCTCGTCAGGGGCGTTGGGCGAGCAGTACTTC.